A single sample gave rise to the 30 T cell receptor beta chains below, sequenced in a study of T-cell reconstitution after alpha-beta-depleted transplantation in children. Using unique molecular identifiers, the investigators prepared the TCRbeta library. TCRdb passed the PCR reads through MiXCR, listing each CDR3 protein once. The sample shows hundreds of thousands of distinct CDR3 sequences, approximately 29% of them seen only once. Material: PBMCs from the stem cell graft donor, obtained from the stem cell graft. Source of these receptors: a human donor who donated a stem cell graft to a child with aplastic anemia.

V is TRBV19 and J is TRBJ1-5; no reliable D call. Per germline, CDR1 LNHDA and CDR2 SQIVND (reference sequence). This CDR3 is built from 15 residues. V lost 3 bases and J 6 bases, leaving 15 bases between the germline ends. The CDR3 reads CASSIEFDKTQPQHF. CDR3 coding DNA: TGTGCCAGTAGTATCGAGTTCGATAAGACTCAGCCCCAGCATTTT.

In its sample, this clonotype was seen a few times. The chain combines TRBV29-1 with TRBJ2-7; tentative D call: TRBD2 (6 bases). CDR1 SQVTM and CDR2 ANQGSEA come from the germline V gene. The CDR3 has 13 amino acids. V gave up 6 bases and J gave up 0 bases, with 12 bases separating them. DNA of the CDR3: TGCAGCGTCCGGACTACTGACTCCTACGAGCAGTACGTC. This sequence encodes CSVRTTDSYEQYV.

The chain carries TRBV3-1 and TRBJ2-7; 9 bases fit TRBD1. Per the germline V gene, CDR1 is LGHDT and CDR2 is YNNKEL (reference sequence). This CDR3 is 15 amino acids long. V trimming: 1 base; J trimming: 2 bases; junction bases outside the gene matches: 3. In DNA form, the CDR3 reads TGTGCCAGCAGCCAAGTGGGGACAGGGCCCTACGAGCAGTACTTC. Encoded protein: CASSQVGTGPYEQYF.

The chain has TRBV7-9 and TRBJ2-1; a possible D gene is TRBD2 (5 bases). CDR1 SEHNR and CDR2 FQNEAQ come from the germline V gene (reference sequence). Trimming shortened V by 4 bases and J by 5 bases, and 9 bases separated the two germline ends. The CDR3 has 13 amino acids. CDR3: CASSSDWNNEQFF. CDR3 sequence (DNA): TGTGCCAGCAGCTCGGACTGGAACAATGAGCAGTTCTTC.

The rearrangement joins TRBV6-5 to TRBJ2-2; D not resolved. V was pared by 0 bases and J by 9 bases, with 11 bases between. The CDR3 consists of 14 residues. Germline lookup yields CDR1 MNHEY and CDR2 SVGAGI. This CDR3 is CASSYSGRSRELFF. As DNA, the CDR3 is TGTGCCAGCAGTTACTCGGGAAGGTCCAGGGAGCTGTTTTTT.

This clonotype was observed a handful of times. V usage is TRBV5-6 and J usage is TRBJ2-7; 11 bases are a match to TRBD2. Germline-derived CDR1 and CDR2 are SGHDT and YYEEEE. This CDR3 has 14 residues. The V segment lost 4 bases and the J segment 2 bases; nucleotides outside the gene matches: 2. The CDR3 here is CASSPGLAAYEQYV. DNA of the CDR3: TGTGCCAGCAGCCCGGGACTAGCGGCCTACGAGCAGTACGTC.

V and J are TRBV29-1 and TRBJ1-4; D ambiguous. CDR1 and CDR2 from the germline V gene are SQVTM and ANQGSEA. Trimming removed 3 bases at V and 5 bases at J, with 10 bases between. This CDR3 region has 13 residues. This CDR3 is CSVDVSGNEKLFF. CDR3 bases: TGCAGCGTTGATGTTTCCGGAAATGAAAAACTGTTTTTT. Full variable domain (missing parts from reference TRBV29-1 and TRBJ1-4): SAVISQKPSRDICQRGTSLTIQCQVDSQVTMMFWYRQQPGQSLTLIATANQGSEATYESGFVIDKFPISRPNLTFSTLTVSNMSPEDSSIYLCSVDVSGNEKLFFGSGTQLSVL.

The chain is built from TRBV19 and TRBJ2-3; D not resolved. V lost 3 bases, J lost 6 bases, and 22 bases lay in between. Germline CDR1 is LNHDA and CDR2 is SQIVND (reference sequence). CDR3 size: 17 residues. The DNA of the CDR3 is TGTGCCAGTAGTATCGGCAGACCTACAGATGTTAAGGATACGCAGTATTTT. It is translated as CASSIGRPTDVKDTQYF.

The CDR3 protein is CSVGPVNTEAFF. The CDR3 DNA follows: TGCAGCGTTGGCCCAGTGAACACTGAAGCTTTCTTT. The rearrangement links TRBV29-1 to TRBJ1-1; D is undetermined. CDR3 length equals 12 residues. CDR1 is SQVTM, CDR2 ANQGSEA, per germline. The V gene lost 4 bases and the J gene lost 0 bases, with 6 bases spanning the gap.

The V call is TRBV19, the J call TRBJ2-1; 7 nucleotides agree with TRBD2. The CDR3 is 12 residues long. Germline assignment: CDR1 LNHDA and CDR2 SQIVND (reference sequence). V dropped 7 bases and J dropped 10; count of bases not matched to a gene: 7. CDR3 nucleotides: TGTGCCAGTAAGGGGACTACGCCCGAGCAGTTCTTC. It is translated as CASKGTTPEQFF.

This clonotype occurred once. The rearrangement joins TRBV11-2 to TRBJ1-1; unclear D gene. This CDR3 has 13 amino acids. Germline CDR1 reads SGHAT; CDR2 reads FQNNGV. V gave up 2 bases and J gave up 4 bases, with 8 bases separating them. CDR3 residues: CASSLTDLTEAFF. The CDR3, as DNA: TGTGCCAGCAGCTTAACTGACCTCACTGAAGCTTTCTTT.

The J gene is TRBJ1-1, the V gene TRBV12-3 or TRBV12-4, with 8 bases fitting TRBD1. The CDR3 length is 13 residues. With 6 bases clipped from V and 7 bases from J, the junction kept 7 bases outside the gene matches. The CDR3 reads CASRETGEGEAFF. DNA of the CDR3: TGTGCCAGCAGAGAGACAGGGGAGGGTGAAGCTTTCTTT.

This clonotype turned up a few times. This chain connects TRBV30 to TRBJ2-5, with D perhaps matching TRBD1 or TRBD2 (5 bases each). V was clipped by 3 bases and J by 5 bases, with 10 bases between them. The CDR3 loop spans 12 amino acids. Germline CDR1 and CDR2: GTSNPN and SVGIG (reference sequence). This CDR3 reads CAWRWGMETQYF. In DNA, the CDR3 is TGTGCCTGGAGGTGGGGGATGGAGACCCAGTACTTC.

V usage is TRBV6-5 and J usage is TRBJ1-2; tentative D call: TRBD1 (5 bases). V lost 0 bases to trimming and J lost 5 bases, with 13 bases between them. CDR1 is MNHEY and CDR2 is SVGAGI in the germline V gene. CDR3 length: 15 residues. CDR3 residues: CASSYSLRAGYGYTF. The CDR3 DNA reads TGTGCCAGCAGTTACTCGTTAAGAGCAGGGTATGGCTACACCTTC.

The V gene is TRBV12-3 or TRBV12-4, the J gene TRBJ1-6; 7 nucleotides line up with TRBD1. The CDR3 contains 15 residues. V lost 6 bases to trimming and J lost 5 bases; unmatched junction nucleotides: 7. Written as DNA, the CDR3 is TGTGCCAGCAGACGACAGGGAACCGATAATTCACCCCTCCACTTT. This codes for CASRRQGTDNSPLHF.

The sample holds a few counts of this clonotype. The CDR3 sequence: CSVLAGITGNTIYF. CDR3 DNA sequence: TGCAGCGTTCTCGCGGGGATTACTGGAAACACCATATATTTT. The chain carries TRBV29-1 and TRBJ1-3, with D unresolved. This CDR3 contains 14 residues. The germline gives CDR1 SQVTM, CDR2 ANQGSEA. Trimming left V 5 bases short and J 2 bases short, with 13 bases between.

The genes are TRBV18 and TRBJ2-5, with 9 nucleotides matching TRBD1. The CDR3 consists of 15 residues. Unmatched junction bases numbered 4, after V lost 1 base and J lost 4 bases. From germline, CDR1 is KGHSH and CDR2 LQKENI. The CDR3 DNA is TGTGCCAGCTCACCACTAGGACAGGGGACAGAGACCCAGTACTTC. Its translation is CASSPLGQGTETQYF. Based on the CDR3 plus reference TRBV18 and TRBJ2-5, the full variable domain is NAGVMQNPRHLVRRRGQEARLRCSPMKGHSHVYWYRQLPEEGLKFMVYLQKENIIDESGMPKERFSAEFPKEGPSILRIQQVVRGDSAAYFCASSPLGQGTETQYFGPGTRLLVL.

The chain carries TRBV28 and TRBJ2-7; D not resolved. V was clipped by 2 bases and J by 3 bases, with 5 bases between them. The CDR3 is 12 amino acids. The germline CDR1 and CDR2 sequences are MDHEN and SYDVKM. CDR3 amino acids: CASSLNDYEQYV. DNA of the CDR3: TGTGCCAGCAGTTTAAACGACTACGAGCAGTACGTC.

Here the CDR3 DNA reads TGTGCCAGCAACTTCGGGAGCAATCAGCCCCAGCATTTT. This sequence encodes CASNFGSNQPQHF. This chain uses TRBV18 with TRBJ1-5; D is unclear. CDR3 length equals 13 residues. The V and J ends lost 8 bases and 1 base respectively, with 9 bases between them. Germline CDR1 reads KGHSH; CDR2 reads LQKENI.

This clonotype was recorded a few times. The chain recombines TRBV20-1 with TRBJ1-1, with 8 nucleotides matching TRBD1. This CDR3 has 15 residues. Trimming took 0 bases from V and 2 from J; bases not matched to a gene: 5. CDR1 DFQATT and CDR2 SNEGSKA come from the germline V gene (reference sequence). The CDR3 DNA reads TGCAGTGCTAGAGACGCCGGGACAGGTAACACTGAAGCTTTCTTT. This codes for CSARDAGTGNTEAFF.

CDR3 DNA sequence: TGTGCCAGCAGCTTAGAAGGCGGGAGGTACCATGAGCAGTTCTTC. Encoded protein: CASSLEGGRYHEQFF. The chain is built from TRBV7-2 and TRBJ2-1; TRBD2 agrees at 8 bases. The ends lost 1 base at V and 8 bases at J; junction bases unmatched: 7. Germline V gives CDR1 SGHTA, CDR2 FQGNSA. The length of the CDR3 is 15 residues.

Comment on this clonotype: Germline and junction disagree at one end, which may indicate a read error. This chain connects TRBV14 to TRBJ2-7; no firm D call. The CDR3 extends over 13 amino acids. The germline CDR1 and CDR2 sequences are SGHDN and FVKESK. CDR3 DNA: TGTGCCAGCAGCCAAGGGCGGTCCTCCGAGCAGTACTTC. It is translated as CASSQGRSSEQYF.

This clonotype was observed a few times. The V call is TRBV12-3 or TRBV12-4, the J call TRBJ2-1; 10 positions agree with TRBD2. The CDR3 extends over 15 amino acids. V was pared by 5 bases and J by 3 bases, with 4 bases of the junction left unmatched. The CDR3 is CASSASGRNYNEQFF. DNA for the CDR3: TGTGCCAGCAGTGCTAGCGGGAGAAACTACAATGAGCAGTTCTTC.

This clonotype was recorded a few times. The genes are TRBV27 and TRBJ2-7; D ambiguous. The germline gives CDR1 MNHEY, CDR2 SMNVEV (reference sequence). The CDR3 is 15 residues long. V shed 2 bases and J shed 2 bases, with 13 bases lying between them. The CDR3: CASSLGWNVAYEQYF. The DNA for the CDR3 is TGTGCCAGCAGTTTAGGGTGGAACGTAGCCTACGAGCAGTACTTC.

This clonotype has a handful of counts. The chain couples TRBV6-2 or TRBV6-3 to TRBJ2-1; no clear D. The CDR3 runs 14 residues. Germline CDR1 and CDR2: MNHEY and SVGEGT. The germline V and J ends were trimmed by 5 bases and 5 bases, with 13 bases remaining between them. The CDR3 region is CASSGQRVHNEQFF. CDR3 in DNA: TGTGCCAGCAGTGGTCAAAGGGTCCACAATGAGCAGTTCTTC.

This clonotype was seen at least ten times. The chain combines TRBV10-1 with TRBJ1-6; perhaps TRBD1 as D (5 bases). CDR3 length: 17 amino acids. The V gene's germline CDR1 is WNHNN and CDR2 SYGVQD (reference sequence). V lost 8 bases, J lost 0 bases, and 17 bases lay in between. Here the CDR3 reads CASGGPAGRSYNSPLHF. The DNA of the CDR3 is TGCGCCAGCGGCGGCCCGGCAGGGCGCTCCTATAATTCACCCCTCCACTTT.

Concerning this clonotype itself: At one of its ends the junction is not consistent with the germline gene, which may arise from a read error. This CDR3 reads CASNIQPNTGELFF. In nucleotides, the CDR3 is TGTGCCAGTAATATACAGCCGAACACCGGGGAGCTGTTTTTT. The J gene is TRBJ2-2, the V gene TRBV19, with no clear D. In germline, CDR1 is LNHDA, CDR2 SQIVND (reference sequence). The CDR3 loop spans 14 amino acids.

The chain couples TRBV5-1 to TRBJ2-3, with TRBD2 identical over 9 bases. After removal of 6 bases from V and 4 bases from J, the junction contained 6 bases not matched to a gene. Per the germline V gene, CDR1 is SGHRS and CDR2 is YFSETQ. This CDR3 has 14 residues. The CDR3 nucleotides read TGCGCCAGCACAGCGGGAGGTACCTCAGATACGCAGTATTTT. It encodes CASTAGGTSDTQYF.

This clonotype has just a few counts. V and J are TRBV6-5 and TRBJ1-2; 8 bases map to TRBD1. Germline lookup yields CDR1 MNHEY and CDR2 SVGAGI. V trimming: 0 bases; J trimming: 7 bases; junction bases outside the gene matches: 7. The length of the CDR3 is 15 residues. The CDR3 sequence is CASSYSAGGVGGYTF. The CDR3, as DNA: TGTGCCAGCAGTTACTCAGCAGGGGGCGTCGGTGGCTACACCTTC.

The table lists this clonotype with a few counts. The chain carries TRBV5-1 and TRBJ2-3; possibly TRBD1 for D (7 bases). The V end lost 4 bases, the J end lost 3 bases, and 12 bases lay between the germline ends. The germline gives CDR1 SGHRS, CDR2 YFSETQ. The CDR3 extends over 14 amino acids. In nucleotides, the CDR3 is TGCGCCAGCAGCGGAGGGGGCATTACAGATACGCAGTATTTT. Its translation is CASSGGGITDTQYF.